The 3 T cell receptor beta chains reported below all come from one sample, sequenced in a study of response to subunit inactivated influenza vaccine. One entry per CDR3 protein, called by TCRdb with MiXCR from the RT-PCR reads. This sample has 150,000 to 200,000 distinct CDR3 sequences, with over 9.5% found just once. The same specimen was also included in a second study, on T cells expressing NK-cell markers. That publication notes: Researchers built TCR beta cDNA using 5'RACE template switching with UMIs.

Sequenced material: CD8+ T cells sorted from PBMCs, taken roughly 13 days after vaccination. These receptors all come from a man between 45 and 60 years old who received an inactivated influenza vaccine.

This clonotype has only a few counts. CDR3 DNA sequence: TGTGCCAGCAGCCCCGGGGACAGGGGATACGAGCAGTACTTC. Protein product: CASSPGDRGYEQYF. The chain combines TRBV9 with TRBJ2-7, with 10 bases lining up with TRBD1. Trimming removed 4 bases from V and 4 bases from J; junction bases left unmatched: 5. The CDR3 has 14 amino acids. Germline V gene sequence: CDR1 SGDLS, CDR2 YYNGEE. The full variable domain, its missing parts supplied by reference TRBV9 and TRBJ2-7, is DSGVTQTPKHLITATGQRVTLRCSPRSGDLSVYWYQQSLDQGLQFLIQYYNGEERAKGNILERFSAQQFPDLHSELNLSSLELGDSALYFCASSPGDRGYEQYFGPGTRLTVT.

The V gene is TRBV19, the J gene TRBJ2-1; 8 bases are shared with TRBD1. CDR1 is LNHDA and CDR2 is SQIVND in the germline V gene (reference sequence). CDR3 length: 18 amino acids. Trimming cost V 0 bases and J 9 bases; bases outside gene matches: 16. The DNA of the CDR3 is TGTGCCAGTAGTATAGACTCAACCGGGACAGGTATATCTATTGAGCAGTTCTTC. Its translation: CASSIDSTGTGISIEQFF. Filled out from reference TRBV19 and TRBJ2-1, the complete variable domain reads DGGITQSPKYLFRKEGQNVTLSCEQNLNHDAMYWYRQDPGQGLRLIYYSQIVNDFQKGDIAEGYSVSREKKESFPLTVTSAQKNPTAFYLCASSIDSTGTGISIEQFFGPGTRLTVL.

The rearrangement links TRBV2 to TRBJ1-2; no clear D. The germline gives CDR1 SNHLY, CDR2 FYNNEI. The CDR3 is 13 residues long. The germline V and J ends were trimmed by 11 bases and 1 base, with 14 bases remaining between them. The CDR3 DNA follows: TGTGCCGGCCTCAACACGTTTAACTATGGCTACACCTTC. Translating it yields CAGLNTFNYGYTF.